Listed below are T cell receptor beta chains from one sample, sequenced in a study of shared clonotypes between healthy human individuals. Profiled with immunoSEQ multiplex PCR; TCRdb holds only in-frame clones, not every one. This table has about 960,000 clones, 70% to 85% appearing once. Sequencing used memory CD4+ T cells sorted from blood. The receptor set was obtained from a man between 18 and 35 years old in good health. CDR3s include the opening cysteine and the closing phenylalanine or tryptophan. D genes are given only for firm matches. Clone sizes are given selectively: once, few, many, or a class where the clone is expanded.

j_call d_call clone_size v_call cdr3_aa cdr3_nt
TRBJ1-2 TRBD1 - TRBV10-2 CASTSGKTGFNGYTF TGCGCCAGCACGTCTGGGAAGACAGGGTTTAATGGCTACACCTTC
TRBJ2-2 - - TRBV5-1 CASSLFRTDTGELFF TGCGCCAGCAGCTTGTTCCGGACAGATACCGGGGAGCTGTTTTTT
TRBJ2-1 TRBD2 - TRBV6-6 CASRKAGGEQFF TGTGCCAGCAGAAAAGCGGGAGGTGAGCAGTTCTTC
TRBJ1-6 - - TRBV14 CASSQEGDSPLHF TGTGCCAGCAGCCAGGAAGGGGATTCACCCCTCCACTTT
TRBJ2-4 - - TRBV5-1 CASSFEQGSQNIQYF TGCGCCAGCAGCTTCGAACAGGGATCCCAAAACATTCAGTACTTC
TRBJ2-5 - few TRBV28 CASSTGLRYQETQYF TGTGCCAGCAGTACGGGACTCCGGTACCAAGAGACCCAGTACTTC
TRBJ1-5 TRBD1 - TRBV7-2 CASSRTGGNQPQHF TGTGCCAGCAGCAGAACAGGGGGCAATCAGCCCCAGCATTTT
TRBJ2-2 TRBD2 - TRBV2 CASRVAGSNTGELFF TGTGCCAGCAGGGTAGCGGGGAGCAACACCGGGGAGCTGTTTTTT
TRBJ1-6 TRBD1 - TRBV6-5 CASRATGLNSPLHF TGTGCCAGCAGAGCGACAGGGTTGAATTCACCCCTCCACTTT
TRBJ2-2 TRBD2 few TRBV27 CASSRSRESGELFF TGTGCCAGCAGTCGATCGCGGGAGAGCGGGGAGCTGTTTTTT
TRBJ2-1 - - TRBV10-3 CAISESEQINEQFF TGTGCCATCAGTGAGTCCGAACAGATCAATGAGCAGTTCTTC
TRBJ1-5 - few TRBV2 CASSDRDQPQHF TGTGCCAGCAGTGATAGGGACCAGCCCCAGCATTTT
TRBJ1-2 TRBD1 - TRBV5-1 CASSASPGQGAYGYTF TGCGCCAGCAGCGCATCACCGGGACAGGGAGCCTATGGCTACACCTTC
TRBJ2-1 - - TRBV25-1 CASSDLSLGFANEQFF TGTGCCAGCAGTGATCTCTCCCTTGGATTCGCCAATGAGCAGTTCTTC
TRBJ1-4 TRBD1 once TRBV6-5 CASSYNRGEKLFF TGTGCCAGCAGTTACAACAGGGGCGAAAAACTGTTTTTT
TRBJ2-5 - once TRBV11-3 CASSLGFPEGHKEETQYF TGTGCCAGCAGCTTAGGGTTCCCGGAGGGACATAAGGAAGAGACCCAGTACTTC
TRBJ2-6 - - TRBV7-8 CASSPRSGANVLTF TGTGCCAGCAGCCCCCGCTCTGGGGCCAACGTCCTGACTTTC
TRBJ1-1 - - TRBV18 CASSPGFNTEAFF TGTGCCAGCTCACCAGGGTTTAACACTGAAGCTTTCTTT
TRBJ1-2 - - TRBV30 CAWRNAGATYGYTF TGTGCCTGGAGGAATGCAGGGGCGACCTATGGCTACACCTTC
TRBJ2-1 - - TRBV5-1 CASSLAGRSSYNEQFF TGCGCCAGCAGCTTGGCCGGCAGGAGCTCCTACAATGAGCAGTTCTTC
TRBJ1-4 TRBD1 - TRBV9 CASSSRQGGGKLFF TGTGCCAGCAGCTCCCGACAGGGAGGGGGAAAACTGTTTTTT
TRBJ2-7 - - TRBV28 CASSFLYRPYEQYF TGTGCCAGCAGTTTTCTATACAGGCCCTACGAGCAGTACTTC
TRBJ2-7 - - TRBV5-1 CASSLLADSSYEQYF TGCGCCAGCAGCTTGTTGGCGGACAGCTCCTACGAGCAGTACTTC
TRBJ2-6 TRBD1 - TRBV5-5 CASFDMGQGASGANVLTF TGTGCCAGCTTCGACATGGGGCAGGGGGCCTCTGGGGCCAACGTCCTGACTTTC
TRBJ2-3 - - TRBV4-3 CASSQGGATADTQYF TGCGCCAGCAGCCAAGGAGGGGCTACTGCAGATACGCAGTATTTT
TRBJ1-2 TRBD1 few TRBV6-6 CASSLPTGGNGYTF TGTGCCAGCAGTCTACCGACAGGGGGCAATGGCTACACCTTC
TRBJ2-3 - - TRBV7-2 CASSSWATSTDTQYF TGTGCCAGCAGCTCCTGGGCTACTAGCACAGATACGCAGTATTTT
TRBJ1-4 - few TRBV30 CAWSRDNRELFF TGTGCCTGGAGTCGTGACAATCGGGAACTGTTTTTT
TRBJ1-1 - - TRBV11-3 CASSLGAQWNTEAFF TGTGCCAGCAGCTTGGGCGCTCAATGGAACACTGAAGCTTTCTTT
TRBJ1-3 - - TRBV2 CASSSDKSSGNTIYF TGTGCCAGCAGTTCGGACAAGAGCTCTGGAAACACCATATATTTT
TRBJ1-1 - - TRBV15 CATSRTNTEAFF TGTGCCACCAGCCGCACGAACACTGAAGCTTTCTTT
TRBJ1-5 - - TRBV19 CASSMTGSNQPQHF TGTGCCAGTAGTATGACAGGAAGCAATCAGCCCCAGCATTTT
TRBJ2-6 TRBD1 - TRBV5-1 CASSSSGTVLSGANVLTF TGCGCCAGCAGCTCGTCCGGGACAGTCCTCTCTGGGGCCAACGTCCTGACTTTC
TRBJ2-7 TRBD1 - TRBV28 CASSSGQKTYEQYF TGTGCCAGCAGTTCGGGACAGAAGACCTACGAGCAGTACTTC
TRBJ2-1 - - TRBV18 CASSPPGTSRSYNEQFF TGTGCCAGCTCACCACCGGGAACTTCGCGCTCCTACAATGAGCAGTTCTTC
TRBJ1-1 - - TRBV7-6 CASSLWSGVESNTEAFF TGTGCCAGCAGCCTCTGGTCGGGGGTTGAGTCGAACACTGAAGCTTTCTTT
TRBJ2-7 - - TRBV6-1 CASIKGPSYEQYF TGTGCCAGCATTAAGGGTCCCTCCTACGAGCAGTACTTC